The 3 T cell receptor beta chains below all came from one sample that was sequenced in a study of cytomegalovirus exposure and HLA in healthy donors (dated by TCRdb to 2016 to 2017). Library preparation was by the immunoSEQ multiplex PCR assay. A mixture of 60 forward primers for TCR Vbeta segments and 13 reverse primers for TCR Jbeta segments was used in the multiplex PCR. The table was pulled from immuneACCESS by TCRdb, which kept in-frame rearrangements only. Such tables lose some clones; where checked, under half of the loss comes from unresolved V genes, and the rest has no known cause. Here the sample has about 190,000 clones; roughly 80% occur a single time. The ten largest account for approximately 3% of the sample. The sample comprised PBMCs. The receptor source for this set is a woman aged 25 to 39 in good health and CMV-seropositive.

This chain connects TRBV5-1 to TRBJ2-1; TRBD1 agrees at 9 bases. The CDR3 sequence is 15 residues long. V shed 3 bases, J shed 10 bases, and the junction held 11 bases outside the gene matches. Looked up from germline, CDR1 is SGHRS and CDR2 is YFSETQ. CDR3 coding DNA: TGCGCCAGCAGCTCTGGGGGGACAGGGAGAGGCGAGCAGTTCTTC. Translation: CASSSGGTGRGEQFF.

This chain links TRBV25-1 with TRBJ1-3; D is perhaps TRBD1 (6 bases). CDR1 and CDR2 from the germline V gene are MGHDK and SYGVNS. V was shortened by 7 bases and J by 4 bases, with 14 bases between the two germline ends. CDR3 length: 14 amino acids. CDR3 residues: CASTLTGLGNTIYF. The CDR3 region has the DNA TGTGCCAGCACCCTAACAGGGTTGGGAAACACCATATATTTT.

This clone has a single count. This chain connects TRBV6-1 to TRBJ2-7, with D uncertain. V was shortened by 7 bases and J by 2 bases, with 12 bases between the two germline ends. Germline V gene lookup returns CDR1 MNHNS and CDR2 SASEGT. The CDR3 loop spans 13 amino acids. This chain's CDR3 is CASTPTEAYEQYF. CDR3 bases: TGTGCCAGCACGCCCACCGAGGCCTACGAGCAGTACTTC.